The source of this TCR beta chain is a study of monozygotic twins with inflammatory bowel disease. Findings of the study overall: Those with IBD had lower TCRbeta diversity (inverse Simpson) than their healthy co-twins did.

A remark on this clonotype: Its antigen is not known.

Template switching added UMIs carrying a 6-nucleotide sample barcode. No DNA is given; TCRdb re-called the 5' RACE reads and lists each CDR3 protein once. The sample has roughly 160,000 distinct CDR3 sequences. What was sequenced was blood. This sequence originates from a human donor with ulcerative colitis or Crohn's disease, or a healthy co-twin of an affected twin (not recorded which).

This chain's CDR3 is CASSQDRRQSLAKNIQYF. The genes are TRBV4-1 and TRBJ2-4; TCRdb selects TRBD1, and the lack of DNA leaves this call unchecked. The CDR3 extends over 18 amino acids. Germline CDR1 is MGHRA and CDR2 is YSYEKL.